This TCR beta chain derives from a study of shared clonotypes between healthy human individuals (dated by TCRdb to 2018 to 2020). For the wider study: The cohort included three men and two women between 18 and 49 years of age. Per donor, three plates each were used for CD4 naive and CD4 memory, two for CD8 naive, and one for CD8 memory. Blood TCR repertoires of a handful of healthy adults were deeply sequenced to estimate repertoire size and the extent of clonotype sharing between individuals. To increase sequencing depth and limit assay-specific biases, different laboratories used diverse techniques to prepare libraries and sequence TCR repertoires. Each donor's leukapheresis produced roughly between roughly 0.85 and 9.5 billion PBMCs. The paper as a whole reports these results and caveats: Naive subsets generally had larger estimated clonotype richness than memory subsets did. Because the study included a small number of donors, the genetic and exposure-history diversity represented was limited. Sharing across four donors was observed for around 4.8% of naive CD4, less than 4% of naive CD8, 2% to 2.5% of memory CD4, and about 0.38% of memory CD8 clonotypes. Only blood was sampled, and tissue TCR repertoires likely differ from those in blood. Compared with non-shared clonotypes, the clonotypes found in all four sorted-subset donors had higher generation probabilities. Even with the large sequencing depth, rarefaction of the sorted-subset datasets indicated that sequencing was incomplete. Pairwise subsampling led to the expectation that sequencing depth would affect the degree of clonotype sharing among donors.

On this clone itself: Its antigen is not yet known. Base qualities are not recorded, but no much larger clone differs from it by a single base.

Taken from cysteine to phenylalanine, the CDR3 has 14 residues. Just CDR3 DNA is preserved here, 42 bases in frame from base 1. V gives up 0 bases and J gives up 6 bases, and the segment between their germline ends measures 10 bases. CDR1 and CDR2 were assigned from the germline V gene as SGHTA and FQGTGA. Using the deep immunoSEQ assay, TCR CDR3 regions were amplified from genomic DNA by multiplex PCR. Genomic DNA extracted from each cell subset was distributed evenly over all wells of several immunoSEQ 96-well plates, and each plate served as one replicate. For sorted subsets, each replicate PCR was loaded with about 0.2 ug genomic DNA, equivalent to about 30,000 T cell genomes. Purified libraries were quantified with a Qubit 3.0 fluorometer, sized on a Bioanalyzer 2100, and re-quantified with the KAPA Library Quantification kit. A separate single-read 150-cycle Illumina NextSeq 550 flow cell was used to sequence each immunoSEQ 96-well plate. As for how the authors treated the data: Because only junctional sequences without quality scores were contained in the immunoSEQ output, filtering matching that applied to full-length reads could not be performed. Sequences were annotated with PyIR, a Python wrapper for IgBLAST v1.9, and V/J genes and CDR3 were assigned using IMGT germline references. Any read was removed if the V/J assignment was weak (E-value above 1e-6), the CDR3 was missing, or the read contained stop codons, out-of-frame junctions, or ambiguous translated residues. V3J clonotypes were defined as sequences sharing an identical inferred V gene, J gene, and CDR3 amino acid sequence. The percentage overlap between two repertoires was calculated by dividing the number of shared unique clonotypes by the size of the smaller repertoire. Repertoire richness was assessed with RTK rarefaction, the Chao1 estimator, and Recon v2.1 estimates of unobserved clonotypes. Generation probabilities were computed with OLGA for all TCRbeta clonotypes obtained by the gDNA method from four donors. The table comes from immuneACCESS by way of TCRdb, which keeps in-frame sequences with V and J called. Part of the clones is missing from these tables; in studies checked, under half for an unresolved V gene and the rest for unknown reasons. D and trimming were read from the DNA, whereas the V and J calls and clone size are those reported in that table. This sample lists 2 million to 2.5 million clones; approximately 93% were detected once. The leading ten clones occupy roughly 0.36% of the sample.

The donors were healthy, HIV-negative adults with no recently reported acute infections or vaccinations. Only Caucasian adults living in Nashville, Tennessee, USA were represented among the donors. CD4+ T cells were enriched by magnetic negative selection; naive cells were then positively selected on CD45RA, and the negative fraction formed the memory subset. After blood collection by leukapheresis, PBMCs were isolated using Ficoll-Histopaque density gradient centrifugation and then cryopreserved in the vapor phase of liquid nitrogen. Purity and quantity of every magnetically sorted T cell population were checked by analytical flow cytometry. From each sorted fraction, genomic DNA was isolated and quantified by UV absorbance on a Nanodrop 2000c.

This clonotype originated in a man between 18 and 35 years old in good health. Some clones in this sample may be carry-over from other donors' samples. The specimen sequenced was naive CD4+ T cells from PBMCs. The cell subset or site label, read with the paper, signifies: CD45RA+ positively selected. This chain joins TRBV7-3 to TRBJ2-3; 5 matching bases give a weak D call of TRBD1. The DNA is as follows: TGTGCCAGCAGCTTAACGGCCAGGGCGGATACGCAGTATTTT. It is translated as CASSLTARADTQYF.